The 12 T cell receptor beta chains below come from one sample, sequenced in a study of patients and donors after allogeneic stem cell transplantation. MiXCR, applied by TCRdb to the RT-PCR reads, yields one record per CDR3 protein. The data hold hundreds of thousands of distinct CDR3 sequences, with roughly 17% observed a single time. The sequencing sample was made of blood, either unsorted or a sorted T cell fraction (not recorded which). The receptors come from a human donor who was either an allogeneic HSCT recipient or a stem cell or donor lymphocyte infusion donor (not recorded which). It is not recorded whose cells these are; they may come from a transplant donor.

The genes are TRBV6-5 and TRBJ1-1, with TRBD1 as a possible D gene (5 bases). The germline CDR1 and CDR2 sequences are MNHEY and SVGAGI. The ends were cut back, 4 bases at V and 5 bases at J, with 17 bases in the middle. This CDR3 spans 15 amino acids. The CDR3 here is CASSFSGRPGTEAFF. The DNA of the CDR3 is TGTGCCAGCAGTTTTTCGGGACGGCCGGGGACTGAAGCTTTCTTT.

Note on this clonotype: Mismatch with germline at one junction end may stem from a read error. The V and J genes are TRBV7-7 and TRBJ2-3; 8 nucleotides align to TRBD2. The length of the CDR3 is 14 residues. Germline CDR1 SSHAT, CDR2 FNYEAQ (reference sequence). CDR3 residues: CASSLRRGADTQYF. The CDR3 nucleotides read TGTGCTAGCAGCTTAAGGCGGGGGGCAGATACGCAGTATTTT.

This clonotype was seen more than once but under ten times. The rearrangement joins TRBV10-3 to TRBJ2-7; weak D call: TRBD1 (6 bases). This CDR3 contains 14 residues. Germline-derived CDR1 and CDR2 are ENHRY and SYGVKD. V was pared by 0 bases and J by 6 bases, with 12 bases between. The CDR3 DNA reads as TGTGCCATCAGTGAGTCGCAGTTACAGGGCGAGCAGTACTTC. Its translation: CAISESQLQGEQYF.

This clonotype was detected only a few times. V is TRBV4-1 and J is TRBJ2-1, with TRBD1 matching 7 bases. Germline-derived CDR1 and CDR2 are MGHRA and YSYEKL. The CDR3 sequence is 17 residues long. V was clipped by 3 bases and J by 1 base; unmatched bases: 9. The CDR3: CASSHNRGSSSYNEQFF. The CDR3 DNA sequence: TGCGCCAGCAGCCATAACAGGGGCAGTAGTTCCTACAATGAGCAGTTCTTC.

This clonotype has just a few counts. The CDR3 reads CATTGAPNYNEQFF. For the CDR3, the DNA is TGTGCCACCACGGGCGCCCCCAACTACAATGAGCAGTTCTTC. This chain uses TRBV15 with TRBJ2-1; D uncertain. V lost 7 bases and J 3 bases, leaving 13 bases between the germline ends. CDR1 and CDR2 (germline): LNHNV, YYDKDF (reference sequence). CDR3 size: 14 residues.

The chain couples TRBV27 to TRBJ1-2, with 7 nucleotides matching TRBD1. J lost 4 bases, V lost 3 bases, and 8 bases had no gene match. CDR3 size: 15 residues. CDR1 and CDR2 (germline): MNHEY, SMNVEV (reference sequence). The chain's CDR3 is CASSLKGGAVYGYTF. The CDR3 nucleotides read TGTGCCAGCAGTTTGAAAGGGGGCGCGGTCTATGGCTACACCTTC.

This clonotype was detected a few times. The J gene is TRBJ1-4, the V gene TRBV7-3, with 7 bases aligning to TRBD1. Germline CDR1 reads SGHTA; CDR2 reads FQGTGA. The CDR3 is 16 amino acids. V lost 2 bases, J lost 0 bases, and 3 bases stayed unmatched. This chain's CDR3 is CASSLDRVATNEKLFF. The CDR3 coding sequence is TGTGCCAGCAGCTTAGACAGGGTGGCAACTAATGAAAAACTGTTTTTT.

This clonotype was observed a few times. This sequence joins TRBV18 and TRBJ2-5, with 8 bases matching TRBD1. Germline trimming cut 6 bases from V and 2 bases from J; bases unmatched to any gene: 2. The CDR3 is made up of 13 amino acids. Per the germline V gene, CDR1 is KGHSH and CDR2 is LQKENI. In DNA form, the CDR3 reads TGTGCCAGCTCGGGGACAGGACAAGAGACCCAGTACTTC. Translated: CASSGTGQETQYF. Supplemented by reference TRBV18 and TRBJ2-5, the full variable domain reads NAGVMQNPRHLVRRRGQEARLRCSPMKGHSHVYWYRQLPEEGLKFMVYLQKENIIDESGMPKERFSAEFPKEGPSILRIQQVVRGDSAAYFCASSGTGQETQYFGPGTRLLVL.

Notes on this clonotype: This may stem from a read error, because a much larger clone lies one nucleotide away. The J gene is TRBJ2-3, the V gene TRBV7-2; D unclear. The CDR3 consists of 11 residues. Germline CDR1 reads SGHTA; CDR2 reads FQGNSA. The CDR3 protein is CGSSLIDTQYF. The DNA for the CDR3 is TGTGGCAGCAGCTTGATAGATACGCAGTATTTT.

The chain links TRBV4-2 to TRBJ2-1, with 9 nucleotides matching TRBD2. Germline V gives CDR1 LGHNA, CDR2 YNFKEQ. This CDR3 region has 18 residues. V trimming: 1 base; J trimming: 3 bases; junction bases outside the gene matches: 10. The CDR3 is CASSQGAGGQMSYNEQFF. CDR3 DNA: TGTGCCAGCAGCCAAGGTGCGGGGGGGCAAATGAGCTACAATGAGCAGTTCTTC.

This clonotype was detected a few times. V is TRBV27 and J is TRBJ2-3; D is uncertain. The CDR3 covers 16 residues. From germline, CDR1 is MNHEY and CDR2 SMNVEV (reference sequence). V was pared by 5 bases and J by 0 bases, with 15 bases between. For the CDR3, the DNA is TGTGCCAGCAGTCCGTTTAAAACATATAGCACAGATACGCAGTATTTT. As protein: CASSPFKTYSTDTQYF.

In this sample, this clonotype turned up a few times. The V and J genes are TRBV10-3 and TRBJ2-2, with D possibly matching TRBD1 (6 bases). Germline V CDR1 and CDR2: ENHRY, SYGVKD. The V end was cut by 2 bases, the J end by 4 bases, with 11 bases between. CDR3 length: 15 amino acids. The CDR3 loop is CAISEGQTPTGELFF. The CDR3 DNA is TGTGCCATCAGTGAGGGACAGACCCCCACCGGGGAGCTGTTTTTT.